The 32 T cell receptor beta chains in this list originate from one sample, sequenced in a study of vaccination and CD4 T cells after COVID-19. Researchers used the Oncomine TCR Beta short-read assay to sequence DNA from cultured CD4+ T cells. TCRdb reprocessed the PCR reads via MiXCR and lists one record per CDR3 protein. The table lists around 19,000 distinct CDR3 sequences, over 35% of them singletons. Treatment denoted: approximately nine-day PBMC culture with coronavirus spike peptide pools or control peptides (ViraFEST assay). The antigens these receptors bind are not known. The sample in question was CD4+ T cells from blood, cultured in vitro, obtained before SARS-CoV-2 vaccination. The receptors here all came from a human donor who received a COVID-19 vaccine.

The chain carries TRBV12-3 or TRBV12-4 and TRBJ1-3, with TRBD1 identical over 7 bases. V shed 3 bases, J shed 0 bases, and the junction held 20 bases outside the gene matches. This CDR3 has 21 amino acids. For the CDR3, the DNA is TGTGCCAGCAGTTTTTACCCCGCCAGGGGGTTACCCTCGAGCTCTGGAAACACCATATATTTT. This translates into CASSFYPARGLPSSSGNTIYF.

This clonotype was seen a few times. This chain uses TRBV6-1 with TRBJ2-3, with 9 nucleotides matching TRBD2. The CDR3 runs 13 residues. J gave up 0 bases and V 8 bases, and 0 bases lay outside the gene matches. The germline V gene encodes CDR1 MNHNS and CDR2 SASEGT. CDR3 DNA: TGTGCCAGCGCGGGGGGGAGCACAGATACGCAGTATTTT. This sequence encodes CASAGGSTDTQYF.

The gene calls are TRBV6-2 or TRBV6-3 and TRBJ1-1; weak D call: TRBD1 (5 bases). The V gene lost 8 bases and the J gene lost 7 bases, with 20 bases spanning the gap. The CDR3 is 14 residues long. CDR1 MNHEY and CDR2 SVGEGT come from the germline V gene. The CDR3 nucleotides are TGTGCCAGCTTGACCCCGGGGCTCGCCCTTGAAGCTTTCTTT. This sequence encodes CASLTPGLALEAFF.

The chain carries TRBV19 and TRBJ1-5; 8 positions match TRBD1. The CDR3 spans 14 residues. The V and J ends lost 5 bases and 7 bases, in that order; junction bases with no gene match: 7. The V gene's germline CDR1 is LNHDA and CDR2 SQIVND (reference sequence). The CDR3 sequence: CASSLQGAWQPQHF. CDR3 sequence (DNA): TGTGCCAGTAGTCTCCAGGGGGCCTGGCAGCCCCAGCATTTT.

For the CDR3, the DNA is TGCAGTGCTAGAGATGGAAGGACAGGGGTCGCTGAAGCTTTCTTT. It codes for CSARDGRTGVAEAFF. The chain is built from TRBV20-1 and TRBJ1-1, with 9 bases fitting TRBD1. CDR3 length: 15 residues. Per germline, CDR1 DFQATT and CDR2 SNEGSKA (reference sequence). V lost 0 bases to trimming and J lost 6 bases; unmatched junction nucleotides: 8.

The CDR3 here is CASSAGFYGYTF. The CDR3 DNA is TGTGCCAGCTCTGCAGGCTTCTATGGCTACACCTTC. The V and J genes are TRBV12-3 or TRBV12-4 and TRBJ1-2, with unresolved D. The CDR3 consists of 12 residues. The germline V and J ends were trimmed by 8 bases and 4 bases, with 11 bases remaining between them.

This clonotype was counted a few times. CDR3 in DNA: TGTGCCTGGAGGCGATCTAGCGTCCCCACAGATACGCAGTATTTT. This translates into CAWRRSSVPTDTQYF. The chain carries TRBV30 and TRBJ2-3, with a weak D call TRBD2 (6 bases). The germline V and J ends were trimmed by 3 bases and 2 bases, with 15 bases remaining between them. This CDR3 has 15 amino acids. Germline CDR1 is GTSNPN and CDR2 is SVGIG (reference sequence). Supplemented by reference TRBV30 and TRBJ2-3, the full variable domain reads SQTIHQWPATLVQPVGSPLSLECTVEGTSNPNLYWYRQAAGRGLQLLFYSVGIGQISSEVPQNLSASRPQDRQFILSSKKLLLSDSGFYLCAWRRSSVPTDTQYFGPGTRLTVL.

The chain recombines TRBV12-3 or TRBV12-4 with TRBJ2-3; maybe TRBD2 (6 bases). This CDR3 contains 15 residues. The V end lost 1 base, the J end lost 4 bases, and 12 bases lay between the germline ends. The DNA for the CDR3 is TGTGCCAGCAGTTTAGGTCCGGGCGGGGCAGATACGCAGTATTTT. Translation: CASSLGPGGADTQYF.

This clonotype was seen more than once but under ten times. The chain has TRBV30 and TRBJ1-6, with unresolved D. CDR1 GTSNPN and CDR2 SVGIG come from the germline V gene (reference sequence). The CDR3 has 15 residues. V was clipped by 1 base and J by 10 bases, with 17 bases between them. The CDR3 bases are TGTGCCTGGAGTGCTTATTCAGGTGTCGTGTCACCCCTCCACTTT. Protein: CAWSAYSGVVSPLHF.

Only a few counts were recorded for this clonotype. The rearrangement links TRBV6-1 to TRBJ1-2; 11 nucleotides align to TRBD1. V lost 5 bases, J lost 3 bases, and 5 bases stayed unmatched. CDR1 and CDR2 from the germline V gene are MNHNS and SASEGT. The CDR3 is made up of 15 amino acids. CDR3 sequence reads: CASSRPGQGDYGYTF. In DNA, the CDR3 is TGTGCCAGCAGTAGACCGGGACAGGGGGACTATGGCTACACCTTC.

The CDR3 DNA sequence: TGTGCCAGCAATGTCGGGACAGAGGGATCACCCCTCCACTTT. It specifies CASNVGTEGSPLHF. This sequence joins TRBV6-1 and TRBJ1-6; 7 nucleotides line up with TRBD1. Germline assignment: CDR1 MNHNS and CDR2 SASEGT. V lost 7 bases and J lost 10; bases outside the gene matches: 10. The CDR3 runs 14 residues.

V usage is TRBV3-1 and J usage is TRBJ2-1, with D unclear. The J call is doubtful: the DNA matches TRBJ2-7 better. Looked up from germline, CDR1 is LGHDT and CDR2 is YNNKEL (reference sequence). The CDR3 totals 13 residues. CDR3 coding DNA: TGTGCCAGCAGCCAGGTGGGCCGCTACGAGCAGTACTTC. Its translation is CASSQVGRYEQYF.

The rearrangement uses TRBV29-1 and TRBJ2-7, with TRBD1 matching over 11 bases. The germline V gene encodes CDR1 SQVTM and CDR2 ANQGSEA. The CDR3 covers 14 residues. With V trimmed by 1 base and J by 7 bases, 6 bases remained unmatched. The CDR3 reads CSVEAGTGGMEQYF. CDR3 coding DNA: TGCAGCGTTGAAGCCGGGACAGGGGGTATGGAGCAGTACTTC.

This clonotype was counted only a few times. The chain is built from TRBV19 and TRBJ2-1, with 7 bases identical to TRBD1. Germline-derived CDR1 and CDR2 are LNHDA and SQIVND (reference sequence). The ends lost 5 bases at V and 0 bases at J; junction bases unmatched: 4. This CDR3 region has 15 residues. The chain's CDR3 is CASSSWTGSYNEQFF. The CDR3 DNA is TGTGCCAGTAGTTCATGGACAGGCTCCTACAATGAGCAGTTCTTC.

The chain uses TRBV4-2 and TRBJ1-2; no firm D call. The germline V gene encodes CDR1 LGHNA and CDR2 YNFKEQ. The CDR3 is 15 amino acids. The V end was cut by 0 bases, the J end by 5 bases, with 13 bases between. CDR3 in DNA: TGTGCCAGCAGCCAAGAGACGGTTGTCGCATATGGCTACACCTTC. This gives the protein CASSQETVVAYGYTF.

This clonotype was detected a few times. The V gene is TRBV5-4, the J gene TRBJ2-3; D possibly corresponds to TRBD2 (6 bases). The V and J ends lost 4 bases and 1 base respectively, with 16 bases between them. The CDR3 has 16 residues. The germline CDR1 and CDR2 sequences are SGHNT and YYREEE (reference sequence). The CDR3 nucleotides are TGTGCCAGCAGCAAAGTCAGCGGGTCGGGCACAGATACGCAGTATTTT. Translation gives CASSKVSGSGTDTQYF. Supplemented by reference TRBV5-4 and TRBJ2-3, the full variable domain reads ETGVTQSPTHLIKTRGQQVTLRCSSQSGHNTVSWYQQALGQGPQFIFQYYREEENGRGNFPPRFSGLQFPNYSSELNVNALELDDSALYLCASSKVSGSGTDTQYFGPGTRLTVL.

J is TRBJ2-3 and V is TRBV6-5; D not resolved. The germline V gene has CDR1 MNHEY and CDR2 SVGAGI. The CDR3 spans 15 residues. Trimming removed 0 bases from V and 5 bases from J, with 12 bases in between. The CDR3 coding sequence is TGTGCCAGCAGTTACTCGTACTCGTTTCAAGATACGCAGTATTTT. It yields the protein CASSYSYSFQDTQYF.

The V call is TRBV30, the J call TRBJ2-5; D unresolved. Germline values: CDR1 GTSNPN, CDR2 SVGIG (reference sequence). The CDR3 consists of 11 residues. Trimming pared 2 bases from V and 0 bases from J, leaving 1 base between. CDR3 protein: CAWSNQETQYF. CDR3 DNA: TGTGCCTGGAGTAACCAAGAGACCCAGTACTTC. The full variable domain, in which reference TRBV30 and TRBJ2-5 provide the parts outside the CDR3, is SQTIHQWPATLVQPVGSPLSLECTVEGTSNPNLYWYRQAAGRGLQLLFYSVGIGQISSEVPQNLSASRPQDRQFILSSKKLLLSDSGFYLCAWSNQETQYFGPGTRLLVL.

V usage is TRBV27 and J usage is TRBJ1-1, with D maybe TRBD1 (5 bases). V was trimmed by 6 bases and J by 5 bases, leaving 13 bases between them. Germline lookup yields CDR1 MNHEY and CDR2 SMNVEV (reference sequence). The CDR3 runs 13 residues. The CDR3 DNA follows: TGTGCCAGCAGCCGCCCTGGGGGGACTGAAGCTTTCTTT. Protein: CASSRPGGTEAFF.

This clonotype has only a few counts. The chain uses TRBV20-1 and TRBJ1-5; 11 positions agree with TRBD1. Germline V gene sequence: CDR1 DFQATT, CDR2 SNEGSKA (reference sequence). This CDR3 region has 15 residues. V gave up 1 base and J gave up 4 bases; unmatched junction bases: 3. The CDR3: CSARAGTGGNQPQHF. CDR3 bases: TGCAGTGCTAGAGCCGGGACAGGGGGGAATCAGCCCCAGCATTTT.

This rearrangement joins TRBV7-2 to TRBJ2-5; no firm D call. Deletions cut 5 bases from V and 4 bases from J, with 11 bases between. The CDR3 covers 13 residues. Germline V gene lookup returns CDR1 SGHTA and CDR2 FQGNSA. In nucleotides, the CDR3 is TGTGCCAGCAGCACCCTGGCGCGAGAGACCCAGTACTTC. Translated, it gives CASSTLARETQYF.

The V call is TRBV2, the J call TRBJ1-2; D possibly corresponds to TRBD1 (5 bases). The CDR3 spans 16 residues. V lost 10 bases and J 1 base, leaving 22 bases between the germline ends. Germline CDR1 and CDR2: SNHLY and FYNNEI. CDR3 in amino acids: CAIPREFRQINYGYTF. The DNA of the CDR3 is TGTGCCATCCCTCGGGAGTTCAGACAGATTAACTATGGCTACACCTTC.

The rearrangement links TRBV6-1 to TRBJ1-5; 7 bases align to TRBD1. Looked up from germline, CDR1 is MNHNS and CDR2 is SASEGT. The CDR3 sequence is 14 residues long. Trimming cost V 3 bases and J 2 bases; bases outside gene matches: 1. The CDR3 loop reads CASSDTGGNQPQHF. CDR3 in DNA: TGTGCCAGCAGTGATACAGGGGGCAATCAGCCCCAGCATTTT.

In its sample, this clonotype was seen a few times. CDR3 region: CATLKGGGIQETQYF. DNA of the CDR3: TGTGCCACCTTAAAGGGGGGCGGAATCCAAGAGACCCAGTACTTC. The rearrangement uses TRBV15 and TRBJ2-5; D possibly matches TRBD1 or TRBD2 (6 bases each). This CDR3 contains 15 residues. Trimming cost V 8 bases and J 1 base, with 17 bases left between them. Germline V gene sequence: CDR1 LNHNV, CDR2 YYDKDF (reference sequence).

The rearrangement joins TRBV6-1 to TRBJ2-5; the D gene is possibly TRBD1 (5 bases). There are 14 residues in the CDR3. The germline V and J ends were trimmed by 6 bases and 4 bases, with 15 bases remaining between them. The germline V gene encodes CDR1 MNHNS and CDR2 SASEGT. CDR3 DNA: TGTGCCAGCAGGTCCGACAGTGGTTTAGAGACCCAGTACTTC. It codes for CASRSDSGLETQYF.

This clonotype was picked up a small number of times. The chain joins TRBV7-9 to TRBJ1-1, with TRBD1 matching 10 bases. In germline, CDR1 is SEHNR, CDR2 FQNEAQ (reference sequence). V was pared by 4 bases and J by 5 bases, with 10 bases of the junction left unmatched. This CDR3 region has 16 residues. In DNA, the CDR3 is TGTGCCAGCAGCTCGCGGGACAGGGGTTTTGGTACTGAAGCTTTCTTT. The encoded protein is CASSSRDRGFGTEAFF. Full variable domain (rest looked up from reference TRBV7-9 and TRBJ1-1): DTGVSQNPRHKITKRGQNVTFRCDPISEHNRLYWYRQTLGQGPEFLTYFQNEAQLEKSRLLSDRFSAERPKGSFSTLEIQRTEQGDSAMYLCASSSRDRGFGTEAFFGQGTRLTVV.

In this sample, this clonotype turned up a few times. V usage is TRBV30 and J usage is TRBJ1-1; the match to TRBD1 covers 10 bases. Germline V lookup: CDR1 GTSNPN, CDR2 SVGIG (reference sequence). The CDR3 contains 17 residues. The junction had 12 bases not matched to a gene; V was cut back by 2 bases and J by 3 bases. The CDR3 DNA reads as TGTGCCTGGAGTTTCTCAAATCCCGGGACAGGGGACACTGAAGCTTTCTTT. Translated, it gives CAWSFSNPGTGDTEAFF.

This clonotype came up a few times. The rearrangement links TRBV20-1 to TRBJ2-1; 7 bases are a match to TRBD1. This CDR3 has 15 residues. CDR1 and CDR2 from the germline V gene are DFQATT and SNEGSKA (reference sequence). Germline trimming cut 0 bases from V and 0 bases from J; bases unmatched to any gene: 2. CDR3 in DNA: TGCAGTGCTAGAGACACAGGGGTCTCCTACAATGAGCAGTTCTTC. This translates into CSARDTGVSYNEQFF.

The rearrangement links TRBV20-1 to TRBJ1-6; perhaps TRBD1 as D (5 bases). The CDR3 is 15 residues long. Germline assignment: CDR1 DFQATT and CDR2 SNEGSKA (reference sequence). Trimming removed 0 bases from V and 9 bases from J, with 15 bases in between. The chain's CDR3 is CSARDEGRMGSPLHF. DNA for the CDR3: TGCAGTGCTAGAGATGAGGGACGGATGGGTTCACCCCTCCACTTT.

The count of this clonotype is one. The gene calls are TRBV2 and TRBJ1-6; 7 positions agree with TRBD1. The CDR3 covers 14 residues. V shed 9 bases and J 6 bases; nucleotides not matched to a gene: 8. From germline, CDR1 is SNHLY and CDR2 FYNNEI. CDR3 region: CARRTTGSNSPLHF. Here the CDR3 DNA reads TGTGCCAGGCGGACGACAGGGAGTAATTCACCCCTCCACTTT.

The chain carries TRBV29-1 and TRBJ2-3; either TRBD1 or TRBD2 may fit D (5 bases each). V was pared by 6 bases and J by 1 base, with 26 bases between. Germline V gene sequence: CDR1 SQVTM, CDR2 ANQGSEA. The CDR3 extends over 18 amino acids. This chain's CDR3 is CSVTGIERWDLRTDTQYF. The CDR3 region has the DNA TGCAGCGTCACCGGAATTGAGAGGTGGGACCTTCGCACAGATACGCAGTATTTT.

V and J are TRBV7-3 and TRBJ2-1, with 10 positions matching TRBD2. Germline assignment: CDR1 SGHTA and CDR2 FQGTGA. CDR3 length: 15 amino acids. The trim removed 3 bases at V and 8 bases at J, leaving 7 bases unmatched. The CDR3 nucleotides are TGTGCCAGCAGCTTTAGCGGGGGGAATGGTGATGAGCAGTTCTTC. The encoded protein is CASSFSGGNGDEQFF.